The next 18 T cell receptor beta chains were all read from a single sample in a study of beta chain features in type 1 diabetes. Every isolated RNA sample was fully reverse transcribed, so sequencing captured expressed TCRB transcripts. The repertoire was sequenced with immunoSEQ multiplex PCR; TCRdb's copy has only in-frame clones and lacks some. The table lists around 200,000 clones, about an eighth of them singletons, with 0.62% in the top ten. The sequenced material came from central memory CD4+ T cells from blood. These receptors were collected from a woman aged 18 to 35 in good health.

This CDR3 reads CASHSGLAGYNEQFF. Here the CDR3 DNA reads TGTGCCTCCCATAGCGGGCTAGCGGGGTACAATGAGCAGTTCTTC. The chain recombines TRBV6-5 with TRBJ2-1; 9 bases are a match to TRBD2. This CDR3 has 15 residues. The germline CDR1 and CDR2 sequences are MNHEY and SVGAGI. With V trimmed by 11 bases and J by 4 bases, 12 bases remained unmatched.

The chain employs TRBV19 and TRBJ1-5; D ambiguous. Between the trimmed V and J ends, which lost 7 bases and 4 bases, there was a span of 11 bases. Germline V gives CDR1 LNHDA, CDR2 SQIVND (reference sequence). The CDR3 is made up of 13 amino acids. In nucleotides, the CDR3 is TGTGCCAGTACCGACAACCATAATCAGCCCCAGCATTTT. This translates into CASTDNHNQPQHF.

The chain uses TRBV27 and TRBJ2-7; 11 positions agree with TRBD1. This CDR3 contains 15 residues. Germline trimming cut 6 bases from V and 0 bases from J; bases unmatched to any gene: 4. The germline CDR1 and CDR2 sequences are MNHEY and SMNVEV (reference sequence). CDR3 sequence reads: CASSGTGGSSYEQYF. CDR3 nucleotide sequence: TGTGCCAGCAGCGGGACAGGGGGTAGCTCCTACGAGCAGTACTTC.

This clone was found a few times. V gene TRBV27 combines with J gene TRBJ1-1, with a tentative D call TRBD1 (5 bases). The CDR3 contains 15 residues. V shed 5 bases and J shed 0 bases, with 13 bases lying between them. Germline CDR1 reads MNHEY; CDR2 reads SMNVEV (reference sequence). The CDR3: CASSRRGTMNTEAFF. In DNA, the CDR3 is TGTGCCAGCAGTCGCCGGGGGACCATGAACACTGAAGCTTTCTTT.

The chain couples TRBV29-1 to TRBJ2-2; TRBD2 might be the D (5 bases). This CDR3 contains 13 residues. Trimming left V 4 bases short and J 1 base short, with 7 bases between. Germline CDR1 and CDR2: SQVTM and ANQGSEA. CDR3 nucleotides: TGCAGCGTTGTCGAGGGGAACACCGGGGAGCTGTTTTTT. This translates into CSVVEGNTGELFF.

The rearrangement links TRBV29-1 to TRBJ2-1; 12 bases are a match to TRBD2. Germline CDR1 and CDR2: SQVTM and ANQGSEA. There are 14 residues in the CDR3. CDR3 coding DNA: TGCAGTGAAAGACTAGCGGGGGCATACAATGAGCAGTTCTTC. Translating it yields CSERLAGAYNEQFF.

This clone turned up a few times. This sequence joins TRBV7-3 and TRBJ2-1, with a tentative D call TRBD1 (5 bases). The germline gives CDR1 SGHTA, CDR2 FQGTGA. The length of the CDR3 is 14 residues. Trimming removed 3 bases at V and 7 bases at J, with 13 bases between. DNA for the CDR3: TGTGCCAGCAGCTTGAGACAGTCTAAGAATGAGCAGTTCTTC. It translates to CASSLRQSKNEQFF.

The chain couples TRBV7-2 to TRBJ2-7, with 12 bases matching TRBD1. The V and J ends lost 7 bases and 6 bases, in that order; junction bases with no gene match: 10. From germline, CDR1 is SGHTA and CDR2 FQGNSA. This CDR3 region has 15 residues. DNA for the CDR3: TGTGCCAGCACCCTCCGCCGGGGACAGGGGGCCGAGCAGTACTTC. Its protein is CASTLRRGQGAEQYF. Full variable domain (rest looked up from reference TRBV7-2 and TRBJ2-7): GAGVSQSPSNKVTEKGKDVELRCDPISGHTALYWYRQSLGQGLEFLIYFQGNSAPDKSGLPSDRFSAERTGGSVSTLTIQRTQQEDSAVYLCASTLRRGQGAEQYFGPGTRLTVT.

This clone was seen only a few times. The chain employs TRBV15 and TRBJ2-7; D is perhaps TRBD2 (6 bases). The CDR3 is 17 residues long. Germline values: CDR1 LNHNV, CDR2 YYDKDF (reference sequence). V lost 0 bases and J 0 bases, leaving 15 bases between the germline ends. The CDR3 nucleotides are TGTGCCACCAGCAGAGATGAGGCTAGCGCCATCTCCTACGAGCAGTACTTC. Translation gives CATSRDEASAISYEQYF. The variable domain in full, completed from reference TRBV15 and TRBJ2-7, reads DAMVIQNPRYQVTQFGKPVTLSCSQTLNHNVMYWYQQKSSQAPKLLFHYYDKDFNNEADTPDNFQSRRPNTSFCFLDIRSPGLGDTAMYLCATSRDEASAISYEQYFGPGTRLTVT.

The rearrangement joins TRBV27 to TRBJ2-1, with 8 bases aligning to TRBD2. The CDR3 contains 16 residues. Per the germline V gene, CDR1 is MNHEY and CDR2 is SMNVEV (reference sequence). J gave up 6 bases and V 6 bases, and 13 bases lay outside the gene matches. The CDR3, as DNA: TGTGCCAGCAGAAAAGCCGGGACTAGGATTGTCAATGAGCAGTTCTTC. Translated, it gives CASRKAGTRIVNEQFF.

This clone has just a few counts. V gene TRBV5-1 combines with J gene TRBJ2-7; a possible D gene is TRBD2 (6 bases). Looked up from germline, CDR1 is SGHRS and CDR2 is YFSETQ. CDR3 length: 13 amino acids. Trimming took off 3 bases at V and 6 bases at J, with 13 bases between the two ends. CDR3 sequence: CASSSLEGTEQYF. Written as DNA, the CDR3 is TGCGCCAGCAGCTCATTGGAGGGTACCGAGCAGTACTTC.

Note on this clone: The junction departs from the called germline gene at one end, perhaps through a read error. The V and J genes are TRBV11-2 and TRBJ2-1, with D perhaps matching TRBD2 (5 bases). This CDR3 has 14 amino acids. Germline CDR1 SGHAT, CDR2 FQNNGV. The CDR3 DNA follows: TGCGCCAGCAGCCGCGGACTCCTAGGTAGTGAGCAGTTCTTC. Amino acid sequence: CASSRGLLGSEQFF.

This clone has only a few counts. This chain links TRBV28 with TRBJ2-3; 15 nucleotides match TRBD2. With 1 base clipped from V and 1 base from J, the junction kept 6 bases outside the gene matches. The CDR3 spans 19 residues. Germline values: CDR1 MDHEN, CDR2 SYDVKM. Here the CDR3 reads CASSLSGLAGGLRTDTQYF. The CDR3 coding sequence is TGTGCCAGCAGTTTATCGGGACTAGCGGGAGGCCTTCGCACAGATACGCAGTATTTT.

V and J are TRBV27 and TRBJ1-2, with 7 bases fitting TRBD1. From germline, CDR1 is MNHEY and CDR2 SMNVEV (reference sequence). The CDR3 has 15 amino acids. The junction had 10 bases not matched to a gene; V was cut back by 3 bases and J by 6 bases. CDR3 bases: TGTGCCAGCAGTTTCGTAGGGGGCGCGAATAATGGCTACACCTTC. Translation gives CASSFVGGANNGYTF.

This rearrangement joins TRBV15 to TRBJ2-1; D is perhaps TRBD2 (6 bases). The CDR3 has 15 amino acids. V lost 5 bases and J 6 bases, leaving 17 bases between the germline ends. The germline V gene has CDR1 LNHNV and CDR2 YYDKDF (reference sequence). The CDR3 protein is CATSGRWGDGNEQFF. CDR3 DNA sequence: TGTGCCACCAGCGGCCGGTGGGGGGATGGCAATGAGCAGTTCTTC.

The chain recombines TRBV5-1 with TRBJ2-3; TRBD1 matches 8 bases. The CDR3 contains 15 residues. With V trimmed by 3 bases and J by 6 bases, 9 bases remained unmatched. The germline CDR1 and CDR2 sequences are SGHRS and YFSETQ. DNA for the CDR3: TGCGCCAGCAGCTCCAGACAGGGGATTTGGGATACGCAGTATTTT. The encoded protein is CASSSRQGIWDTQYF.

In DNA, the CDR3 is TGTGCCAGCAGCCAAGCCCCTACTAGCGGGAGGGCCTACGAGCAGTACTTC. This codes for CASSQAPTSGRAYEQYF. This sequence joins TRBV4-2 and TRBJ2-7; 13 bases align to TRBD2. CDR1 LGHNA and CDR2 YNFKEQ come from the germline V gene. After removal of 1 base from V and 2 bases from J, the junction contained 5 bases not matched to a gene. The CDR3 covers 17 residues.

V usage is TRBV9 and J usage is TRBJ2-1; 9 nucleotides line up with TRBD2. The CDR3 covers 15 residues. Per germline, CDR1 SGDLS and CDR2 YYNGEE. The V and J ends lost 0 bases and 10 bases, in that order; junction bases with no gene match: 8. The CDR3 coding sequence is TGTGCCAGCAGCGTAGAACCAGCGGGAGGTCGCGAGCAGTTCTTC. It codes for CASSVEPAGGREQFF.